The 16 T cell receptor beta chains below all came from one sample that was sequenced in a study of blood T cell repertoires in COVID-19. Produced via immunoSEQ multiplex PCR; TCRdb's table is partial and in-frame only. The sample has approximately 110,000 clones; around 81% are singletons. Source material: peripheral blood. These receptor sequences come from a human donor in a cohort sampled during active or convalescent COVID-19.

CDR3 in amino acids: CASRGDRSEQYF. The CDR3 region has the DNA TGTGCCAGCAGGGGGGACAGAAGCGAGCAGTACTTC. The chain carries TRBV28 and TRBJ2-7; 7 bases agree with TRBD1. This CDR3 has 12 amino acids. Germline trimming cut 6 bases from V and 6 bases from J; bases unmatched to any gene: 5. Germline V lookup: CDR1 MDHEN, CDR2 SYDVKM.

This chain links TRBV27 with TRBJ2-7, with TRBD1 matching over 12 bases. Looked up from germline, CDR1 is MNHEY and CDR2 is SMNVEV (reference sequence). This CDR3 has 15 residues. V shed 6 bases, J shed 7 bases, and the junction held 10 bases outside the gene matches. The CDR3 sequence is CASRLGTGGVREQYF. CDR3 nucleotide sequence: TGTGCCAGCAGACTGGGGACAGGGGGCGTTCGGGAGCAGTACTTC.

The chain recombines TRBV5-4 with TRBJ1-4; 7 positions match TRBD1. Looked up from germline, CDR1 is SGHNT and CDR2 is YYREEE (reference sequence). The CDR3 totals 15 residues. The V and J ends lost 2 bases and 6 bases, in that order; junction bases with no gene match: 7. The CDR3 protein is CASSLTGAYDEKLFF. CDR3 nucleotide sequence: TGTGCCAGCAGCTTAACAGGGGCCTACGATGAAAAACTGTTTTTT.

This clone is a singleton in its sample. CDR3: CASSLPSGRGEQFF. The DNA for the CDR3 is TGTGCCAGCAGCTTACCTAGCGGGAGGGGTGAGCAGTTCTTC. The rearrangement links TRBV7-8 to TRBJ2-1, with 12 bases that match TRBD2. Germline CDR1 and CDR2: SGHVS and FQNEAQ. This CDR3 contains 14 residues. V shed 2 bases and J 9 bases; nucleotides not matched to a gene: 2. Using reference TRBV7-8 and TRBJ2-1 for the parts outside the CDR3, the full variable domain is GAGVSQSPRYKVAKRGQDVALRCDPISGHVSLFWYQQALGQGPEFLTYFQNEAQLDKSGLPSDRFFAERPEGSVSTLKIQRTQQEDSAVYLCASSLPSGRGEQFFGPGTRLTVL.

This clone has just one count. This sequence joins TRBV27 and TRBJ2-1, with TRBD2 identical over 9 bases. Trimming at V came to 2 bases and at J to 6 bases, leaving 8 bases not matched to a gene. This CDR3 contains 16 residues. The germline V gene has CDR1 MNHEY and CDR2 SMNVEV (reference sequence). The CDR3 spells CASSLLAGLKSNEQFF. The CDR3 nucleotides are TGTGCCAGCAGTTTACTAGCGGGACTGAAATCCAATGAGCAGTTCTTC.

V and J are TRBV19 and TRBJ2-2, with 7 nucleotides matching TRBD2. Germline V gene sequence: CDR1 LNHDA, CDR2 SQIVND (reference sequence). CDR3 length: 18 amino acids. V was clipped by 6 bases and J by 0 bases; unmatched bases: 13. The CDR3 sequence is CASSQGRAGATNTGELFF. CDR3 nucleotide sequence: TGTGCCAGTAGCCAAGGGAGGGCGGGAGCAACGAACACCGGGGAGCTGTTTTTT.

This clone is a singleton in its sample. The J gene is TRBJ1-1, the V gene TRBV4-3; D unclear. Germline CDR1 reads LGHNA; CDR2 reads YSLEER. This CDR3 has 13 residues. Trimming cost V 2 bases and J 3 bases, with 7 bases left between them. The CDR3 spells CASSQSFHTEAFF. In DNA, the CDR3 is TGCGCCAGCAGCCAATCTTTTCACACTGAAGCTTTCTTT.

CDR3 in DNA: TGTGCCAGCAGTTTATCCATCCGAAAGGGGACAGGGAACACAGATACGCAGTATTTT. Protein sequence: CASSLSIRKGTGNTDTQYF. The V and J genes are TRBV27 and TRBJ2-3, with 9 bases fitting TRBD1. Losses at the gene ends were 0 bases for V and 2 bases for J; bases not matched to a gene: 12. The CDR3 is made up of 19 amino acids. Germline values: CDR1 MNHEY, CDR2 SMNVEV (reference sequence).

The gene calls are TRBV6-5 and TRBJ2-7; D remains unclear. Germline lookup yields CDR1 MNHEY and CDR2 SVGAGI. The CDR3 spans 15 residues. Between the trimmed V and J ends, which lost 4 bases and 2 bases, there was a span of 15 bases. The CDR3 spells CASSLSILAPYEQYF. The CDR3 DNA is TGTGCCAGCAGTTTATCCATCTTGGCCCCCTACGAGCAGTACTTC.

The V gene is TRBV18, the J gene TRBJ2-7, with 9 bases matching TRBD1. CDR3 length equals 16 residues. The V gene's germline CDR1 is KGHSH and CDR2 LQKENI. J lost 3 bases, V lost 1 base, and 7 bases had no gene match. The CDR3 DNA follows: TGTGCCAGCTCACCACAACGGGGACAGGGAAACTACGAGCAGTACTTC. Amino acid sequence: CASSPQRGQGNYEQYF.

This clone was counted ten times or more. The chain is built from TRBV7-9 and TRBJ2-3; D remains ambiguous. The V and J ends lost 5 bases and 2 bases respectively, with 2 bases between them. The CDR3 extends over 11 amino acids. Looked up from germline, CDR1 is SEHNR and CDR2 is FQNEAQ (reference sequence). The CDR3 region is CASSHTDTQYF. Written as DNA, the CDR3 is TGTGCCAGCAGCCACACAGATACGCAGTATTTT.

The genes are TRBV4-2 and TRBJ1-2; no clear D gene. This CDR3 has 13 amino acids. Germline V gives CDR1 LGHNA, CDR2 YNFKEQ. V was trimmed by 0 bases and J by 3 bases, leaving 5 bases between them. CDR3 residues: CASSQDSDYGYTF. CDR3 sequence (DNA): TGTGCCAGCAGCCAAGACTCGGACTATGGCTACACCTTC.

This chain connects TRBV7-8 to TRBJ1-4; D may be TRBD1 (5 bases). CDR3 size: 15 residues. The ends were cut back, 5 bases at V and 3 bases at J, with 13 bases in the middle. Germline V gives CDR1 SGHVS, CDR2 FQNEAQ. The CDR3 is CASSARGRPNEKLFF. DNA for the CDR3: TGTGCCAGCAGCGCAAGGGGAAGACCTAATGAAAAACTGTTTTTT.

The chain has TRBV4-2 and TRBJ1-3; 8 nucleotides match TRBD1. Germline V gene data show CDR1 as LGHNA and CDR2 as YNFKEQ. CDR3 length: 17 residues. Trimming cost V 4 bases and J 1 base; bases outside gene matches: 9. CDR3 residues: CASSRAAGGKSGNTIYF. The CDR3 nucleotides are TGTGCCAGCAGCCGGGCGGCAGGGGGCAAGTCTGGAAACACCATATATTTT.

The rearrangement joins TRBV9 to TRBJ1-2, with TRBD1 identical over 11 bases. The CDR3 spans 16 residues. Germline trimming cut 4 bases from V and 3 bases from J; bases unmatched to any gene: 8. Germline V gene lookup returns CDR1 SGDLS and CDR2 YYNGEE. The CDR3 region is CASSSGQGEVYYGYTF. CDR3 nucleotides: TGTGCCAGCAGCTCGGGACAGGGGGAGGTTTACTATGGCTACACCTTC. The variable domain in full, completed from reference TRBV9 and TRBJ1-2, reads DSGVTQTPKHLITATGQRVTLRCSPRSGDLSVYWYQQSLDQGLQFLIQYYNGEERAKGNILERFSAQQFPDLHSELNLSSLELGDSALYFCASSSGQGEVYYGYTFGSGTRLTVV.

A few counts support this clone. The chain links TRBV5-6 to TRBJ1-4, with 7 bases lining up with TRBD1. CDR3 size: 14 residues. CDR1 SGHDT and CDR2 YYEEEE come from the germline V gene. The V and J ends lost 4 bases and 7 bases, in that order; junction bases with no gene match: 7. In DNA, the CDR3 is TGTGCCAGCAGCCACAGGGCAGGGGGTGAAAAACTGTTTTTT. Its translation is CASSHRAGGEKLFF.